Below are 14 T cell receptor beta chains sequenced from a single sample in a study of technical replicates of blood from a handful of donors. Libraries were prepared by immunoSEQ multiplex PCR; TCRdb keeps only in-frame clonotypes and omits some of them. The sample shows about 68,000 clones, around 97% of them seen only once. The specimen was T cells isolated from PBMCs. Receptors originate from a human donor in good health.

The chain combines TRBV7-9 with TRBJ2-1; 7 nucleotides line up with TRBD1. The CDR3 is made up of 12 amino acids. V was pared by 5 bases and J by 10 bases, with 5 bases of the junction left unmatched. CDR1 is SEHNR, CDR2 FQNEAQ, per germline (reference sequence). CDR3 nucleotides: TGTGCCAGCAGCCAGGGGGTTTTGGAGCAGTTCTTC. Its translation is CASSQGVLEQFF.

This rearrangement joins TRBV29-1 to TRBJ1-5; D is perhaps TRBD1 (5 bases). The CDR3 is made up of 12 amino acids. V was pared by 3 bases and J by 11 bases, with 14 bases between. CDR1 SQVTM and CDR2 ANQGSEA come from the germline V gene. CDR3 protein: CSVEYPGGAQHF. CDR3 DNA: TGCAGCGTTGAGTATCCGGGAGGGGCCCAGCATTTT. Drawing the rest from reference TRBV29-1 and TRBJ1-5, the complete variable domain is SAVISQKPSRDICQRGTSLTIQCQVDSQVTMMFWYRQQPGQSLTLIATANQGSEATYESGFVIDKFPISRPNLTFSTLTVSNMSPEDSSIYLCSVEYPGGAQHFGDGTRLSIL.

The chain combines TRBV4-3 with TRBJ2-7; a possible D gene is TRBD1 (5 bases). CDR1 and CDR2 (germline): LGHNA, YSLEER. V lost 1 base to trimming and J lost 2 bases, with 9 bases between them. This CDR3 has 14 residues. Written as DNA, the CDR3 is TGCGCCAGCAGCCAAGTGGCACAGGCCTACGAGCAGTACTTC. Translated, it gives CASSQVAQAYEQYF.

This sequence joins TRBV10-3 and TRBJ2-3; D gene unclear. The V and J ends lost 7 bases and 3 bases respectively, with 11 bases between them. The CDR3 runs to 13 residues. The V gene's germline CDR1 is ENHRY and CDR2 SYGVKD. CDR3 nucleotides: TGTGCCATCATGCAGGTTGGGACAGATACGCAGTATTTT. Translation gives CAIMQVGTDTQYF.

The genes are TRBV16 and TRBJ1-3; no clear D gene. Germline V lookup: CDR1 KGHSY, CDR2 FQNENV. The germline V and J ends were trimmed by 2 bases and 4 bases, with 12 bases remaining between them. The CDR3 is 15 residues long. CDR3 region: CASSQGLLTGNTIYF. The CDR3 DNA is TGTGCCAGCAGCCAAGGGCTCCTGACGGGAAACACCATATATTTT.

The chain links TRBV6-5 to TRBJ2-1; D is ambiguous. Germline V gene data show CDR1 as MNHEY and CDR2 as SVGAGI. The CDR3 has 13 residues. Between the trimmed V and J ends, which lost 2 bases and 6 bases, there was a span of 8 bases. CDR3 nucleotides: TGTGCCAGCAGTTACGGGCTAACCAATGAGCAGTTCTTC. This sequence encodes CASSYGLTNEQFF.

CDR3 in amino acids: CSVEGRTVLNTEAFF. CDR3 nucleotides: TGCAGCGTTGAGGGTCGGACAGTTTTGAACACTGAAGCTTTCTTT. The chain couples TRBV29-1 to TRBJ1-1; a weak D match, TRBD1 (6 bases). The CDR3 sequence is 15 residues long. Germline V gene data show CDR1 as SQVTM and CDR2 as ANQGSEA. V lost 3 bases and J lost 0, with 14 bases in between.

V usage is TRBV7-3 and J usage is TRBJ2-5, with 7 bases aligning to TRBD1. The germline V gene has CDR1 SGHTA and CDR2 FQGTGA. The CDR3 has 13 amino acids. Germline trimming cut 4 bases from V and 2 bases from J; bases unmatched to any gene: 1. The CDR3 is CASSSGQQETQYF. The CDR3 region has the DNA TGTGCCAGCAGCTCGGGACAGCAAGAGACCCAGTACTTC.

V is TRBV27 and J is TRBJ1-1; no definite D call. This CDR3 comprises 12 residues. V was clipped by 2 bases and J by 4 bases, with 5 bases between them. Per germline, CDR1 MNHEY and CDR2 SMNVEV (reference sequence). The CDR3 reads CASSLAGTEAFF. In DNA form, the CDR3 reads TGTGCCAGCAGTTTAGCGGGCACTGAAGCTTTCTTT.

V usage is TRBV5-4 and J usage is TRBJ1-1; the D is unclear. The CDR3 runs 13 residues. V gave up 4 bases and J gave up 5 bases, with 12 bases separating them. Looked up from germline, CDR1 is SGHNT and CDR2 is YYREEE (reference sequence). CDR3 amino acids: CASSVLLGTEAFF. The DNA of the CDR3 is TGTGCCAGCAGCGTCCTTCTAGGAACTGAAGCTTTCTTT.

The chain joins TRBV2 to TRBJ2-1, with D maybe TRBD2 (5 bases). There are 13 residues in the CDR3. Trimming cost V 8 bases and J 9 bases, with 17 bases left between them. The germline V gene has CDR1 SNHLY and CDR2 FYNNEI. CDR3 DNA sequence: TGTGCCAGCGGGGAACTTAACCGGGGTGAGCAGTTCTTC. It codes for CASGELNRGEQFF.

The V and J genes are TRBV10-3 and TRBJ2-1; D is possibly TRBD1 (5 bases). Germline V CDR1 and CDR2: ENHRY, SYGVKD. V was cut by 4 bases and J by 2 bases, with 6 bases left in between. The CDR3 spans 13 residues. The CDR3 DNA sequence: TGTGCCATCAGTGGGACAACCTACAATGAGCAGTTCTTC. It specifies CAISGTTYNEQFF.

V usage is TRBV7-2 and J usage is TRBJ2-7; possible D gene TRBD2, 5 bases. Germline V gene sequence: CDR1 SGHTA, CDR2 FQGNSA. V was trimmed by 6 bases and J by 2 bases, leaving 11 bases between them. The CDR3 is 13 amino acids. The CDR3 is CASSSVPTYEQYF. CDR3 DNA sequence: TGTGCCAGCAGTAGCGTACCGACCTACGAGCAGTACTTC.

V and J are TRBV28 and TRBJ1-5, with D hard to call. This CDR3 is built from 14 residues. CDR1 and CDR2 (germline): MDHEN, SYDVKM. With 3 bases removed from V and 4 bases from J, the gap between germline ends came to 10 bases. The CDR3 loop reads CASSFPGINQPQHF. CDR3 bases: TGTGCCAGCAGTTTTCCCGGGATTAATCAGCCCCAGCATTTT.